This T cell receptor (beta chain) emerged from a study of Ad26.COV2.S vaccination and SARS-CoV-2 variants. Whole-study context: Intramuscular Ad26.COV2.S doses were given once or twice, 56 days apart. General study points: Ad26.COV2.S recipients had broader spike-specific TCRs (P = 0.0014). Comparable non-spike TCR breadth was observed in vaccine and placebo recipients.

This clone was picked up one time. Its antigen is not identified. One end of the junction fails to match germline, which may point to a read error. Here immunoSEQ multiplex PCR was the method, and the copy in TCRdb shows in-frame clones only, minus some. The profile covers approximately 460,000 clones, with 70% to 90% appearing a single time and about 1.5% taken by the ten largest. This sample's treatment: 19 received Ad26.COV2.S at low or high dose, single or two shots; 5 received placebo; per-sample allocation not given. Each sample was drawn 63 days after the first injection (of vaccine or placebo). CDR3 length: 13 amino acids. Germline loops: CDR1 SEHNR, CDR2 FQNEAQ (reference sequence).

The specimen comprised peripheral blood, sampled in a trial of Ad26.COV2.S vaccine versus placebo. V usage is TRBV7-9 and J usage is TRBJ1-2; D perhaps matches TRBD1 (5 bases). This TCR derives from a person aged 18 to 65 who received the Ad26.COV2.S COVID-19 vaccine or a placebo. The CDR3, as DNA: TGTGCCAGCAGCGGCCGGGACGTCGCTGCCCCCCTCTTC. This codes for CASSGRDVAAPLF.